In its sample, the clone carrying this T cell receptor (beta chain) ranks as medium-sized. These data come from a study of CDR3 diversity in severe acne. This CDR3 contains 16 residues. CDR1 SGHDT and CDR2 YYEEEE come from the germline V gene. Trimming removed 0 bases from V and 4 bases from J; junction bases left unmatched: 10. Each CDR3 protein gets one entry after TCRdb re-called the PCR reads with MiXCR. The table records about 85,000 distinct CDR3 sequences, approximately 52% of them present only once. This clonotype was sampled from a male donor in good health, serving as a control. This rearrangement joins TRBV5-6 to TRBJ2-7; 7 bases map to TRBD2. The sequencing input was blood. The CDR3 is CASSLGIAGPPYEQYF. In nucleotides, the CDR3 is TGTGCCAGCAGCTTGGGCATAGCGGGCCCTCCATACGAGCAGTACTTC.